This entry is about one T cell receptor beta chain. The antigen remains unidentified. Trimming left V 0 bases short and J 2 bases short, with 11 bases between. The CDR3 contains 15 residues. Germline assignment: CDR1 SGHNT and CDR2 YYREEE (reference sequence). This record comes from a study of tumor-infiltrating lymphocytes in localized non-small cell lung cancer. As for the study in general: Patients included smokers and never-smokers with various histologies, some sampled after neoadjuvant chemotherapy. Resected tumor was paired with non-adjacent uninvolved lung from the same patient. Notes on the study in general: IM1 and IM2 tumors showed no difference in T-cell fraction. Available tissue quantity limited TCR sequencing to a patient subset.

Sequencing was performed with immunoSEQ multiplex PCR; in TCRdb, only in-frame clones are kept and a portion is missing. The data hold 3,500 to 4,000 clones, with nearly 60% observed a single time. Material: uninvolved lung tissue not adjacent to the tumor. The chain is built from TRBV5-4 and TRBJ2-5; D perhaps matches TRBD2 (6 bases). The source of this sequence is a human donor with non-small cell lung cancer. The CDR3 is CASSLGGTAQETQYF. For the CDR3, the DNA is TGTGCCAGCAGCTTGGGCGGGACTGCTCAAGAGACCCAGTACTTC.